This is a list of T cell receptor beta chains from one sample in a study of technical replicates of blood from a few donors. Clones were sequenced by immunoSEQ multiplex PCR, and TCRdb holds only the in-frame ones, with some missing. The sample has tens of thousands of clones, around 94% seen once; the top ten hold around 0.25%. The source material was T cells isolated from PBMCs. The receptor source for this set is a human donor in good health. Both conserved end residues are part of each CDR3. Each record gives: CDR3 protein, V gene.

CDR3: CASSQRVTDRGLYGYTF
V: TRBV5-1

CDR3: CASSSVEVTNEKLFF
V: TRBV7-9

CDR3: CASRRTQEHYNEQFF
V: TRBV5-1

CDR3: CASFLAGIRETQYF
V: TRBV6-1

CDR3: CASSLSGQGTPNYGYTF
V: TRBV11-2

CDR3: CSVPHPGEGRGGELFF
V: TRBV29-1

CDR3: CASSPPGTRETGELFF
V: TRBV7-3

CDR3: CASSPLGGSNQPQHF
V: TRBV7-9

CDR3: CASSFSSVPGRLFF
V: TRBV7-6

CDR3: CASSGRGTSTDTQYF
V: TRBV9

CDR3: CASSYSSGTSTDTQYF
V: TRBV6-5

CDR3: CASSESPGYGYTF
V: TRBV2

CDR3: CASSLLPGGTYEQYF
V: TRBV13